What follows are 7 T cell receptor beta chains derived from one specimen sequenced in a study of T-cell reconstitution after alpha-beta-depleted transplantation in children. Preparation of the TCRbeta library was carried out with unique molecular identifiers. From the PCR reads, TCRdb called clonotypes with MiXCR, one entry per CDR3 protein. Among around 480,000 distinct CDR3 sequences listed, about 31% were seen once. The specimen comprised PBMCs from the stem cell graft donor, sampled from the stem cell graft. Receptor source: a human donor who donated a stem cell graft to a child with aplastic anemia.

This clonotype was seen a few times. The chain recombines TRBV30 with TRBJ2-1; D call uncertain. CDR1 GTSNPN and CDR2 SVGIG come from the germline V gene (reference sequence). V lost 5 bases and J lost 0, with 14 bases in between. The CDR3 is 15 residues long. CDR3 coding DNA: TGTGCCTGGGACGGAGACTGGAGCTCCTACAATGAGCAGTTCTTC. It is translated as CAWDGDWSSYNEQFF.

This sequence joins TRBV27 and TRBJ2-7; the D is unclear. CDR3 length equals 16 residues. Germline V gives CDR1 MNHEY, CDR2 SMNVEV (reference sequence). The germline V and J ends were trimmed by 2 bases and 2 bases, with 16 bases remaining between them. CDR3 coding DNA: TGTGCCAGCAGTTTAAATAGCCGGGTTTTGGCCTACGAGCAGTACTTC. Encoded protein: CASSLNSRVLAYEQYF.

As DNA, the CDR3 is TGCAGCGTTGAGGGGATGAAGGGATTCATGCGCGACAATGAGCAGTTCTTC. It yields the protein CSVEGMKGFMRDNEQFF. The chain couples TRBV29-1 to TRBJ2-1; no clear D gene. The CDR3 has 17 amino acids. Germline V gene data show CDR1 as SQVTM and CDR2 as ANQGSEA. Trimming left V 3 bases short and J 5 bases short, with 23 bases between.

The rearrangement uses TRBV30 and TRBJ2-3; TRBD2 is a possible D gene (5 bases). The CDR3 sequence is 12 residues long. Per the germline V gene, CDR1 is GTSNPN and CDR2 is SVGIG (reference sequence). V was trimmed by 7 bases and J by 3 bases, leaving 11 bases between them. CDR3: CAYETGTDTQYF. CDR3 nucleotides: TGTGCCTACGAGACGGGGACAGATACGCAGTATTTT.

This clonotype appeared a few times. The DNA of the CDR3 is TGTGCCAGCAGACAGACAGCCGCGGATGGCTACACCTTC. Amino acid sequence: CASRQTAADGYTF. The V gene is TRBV5-6, the J gene TRBJ1-2; D is perhaps TRBD1 (5 bases). Germline CDR1 SGHDT, CDR2 YYEEEE. V lost 5 bases, J lost 6 bases, and 14 bases lay in between. The CDR3 has 13 amino acids.

This chain uses TRBV5-4 with TRBJ2-4; D perhaps matches TRBD2 (5 bases). The CDR3 is 15 amino acids. Germline lookup yields CDR1 SGHNT and CDR2 YYREEE (reference sequence). The V end was cut by 2 bases, the J end by 9 bases, with 18 bases between. For the CDR3, the DNA is TGTGCCAGCAGCTTAGGAAGGTCGGGAAAGAGCATTCAGTACTTC. Its translation: CASSLGRSGKSIQYF.

This clonotype came up a few times. This chain joins TRBV29-1 and TRBJ2-6; D is perhaps TRBD1 (5 bases). The V gene's germline CDR1 is SQVTM and CDR2 ANQGSEA. The CDR3 covers 14 residues. Trimming pared 6 bases from V and 0 bases from J, leaving 9 bases between. The CDR3 DNA follows: TGCAGCGTGAGTGACAGCTCTGGGGCCAACGTCCTGACTTTC. The encoded protein is CSVSDSSGANVLTF.